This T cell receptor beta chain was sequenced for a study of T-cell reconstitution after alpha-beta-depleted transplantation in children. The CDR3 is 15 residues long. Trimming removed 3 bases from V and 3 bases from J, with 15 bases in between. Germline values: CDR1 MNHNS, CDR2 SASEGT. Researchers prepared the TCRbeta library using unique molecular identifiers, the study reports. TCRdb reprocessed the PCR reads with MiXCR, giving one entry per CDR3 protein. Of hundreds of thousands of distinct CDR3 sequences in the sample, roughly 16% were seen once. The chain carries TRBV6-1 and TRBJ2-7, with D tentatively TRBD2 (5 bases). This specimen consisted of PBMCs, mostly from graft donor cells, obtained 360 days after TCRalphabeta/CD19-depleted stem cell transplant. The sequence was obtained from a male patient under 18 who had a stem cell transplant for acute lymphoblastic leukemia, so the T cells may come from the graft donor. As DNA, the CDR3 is TGTGCCAGCAGTGATAAGGGCCGGGGTTACTACGAGCAGTACTTC. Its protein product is CASSDKGRGYYEQYF.